These 3 T cell receptor beta chains were all obtained from the same sample, sequenced in a study of T cells in Graves' hyperthyroidism and ophthalmopathy. TCR beta CDR3 sequences were amplified from RNA transcripts. First-round RT-PCR targeting the TCR CDR3 was performed with the HTBI primer set. MiXCR, applied by TCRdb to the multiplex PCR reads, yields one record per CDR3 protein. The table records around 430,000 distinct CDR3 sequences, about 15% of them present only once. The sample was blood. These receptor sequences come from a woman in her 30s with Graves' hyperthyroidism.

This clonotype occurred a few times. The V gene is TRBV30, the J gene TRBJ1-2; D gene uncertain. The CDR3 is 12 amino acids. Germline lookup yields CDR1 GTSNPN and CDR2 SVGIG (reference sequence). V lost 2 bases and J 4 bases, leaving 8 bases between the germline ends. The CDR3 protein is CAWSPTFYGYTF. As DNA, the CDR3 is TGTGCCTGGAGTCCAACGTTCTATGGCTACACCTTC. Using reference TRBV30 and TRBJ1-2 for the parts outside the CDR3, the full variable domain is SQTIHQWPATLVQPVGSPLSLECTVEGTSNPNLYWYRQAAGRGLQLLFYSVGIGQISSEVPQNLSASRPQDRQFILSSKKLLLSDSGFYLCAWSPTFYGYTFGSGTRLTVV.

V usage is TRBV5-1 and J usage is TRBJ2-2; 8 bases line up with TRBD2. The CDR3 is 15 amino acids. The V and J ends lost 8 bases and 1 base, in that order; junction bases with no gene match: 7. The V gene's germline CDR1 is SGHRS and CDR2 YFSETQ. The CDR3 coding sequence is TGCGCCAGACCAGGACTAGCCGGGAACACCGGGGAGCTGTTTTTT. Encoded protein: CARPGLAGNTGELFF. Full variable domain (remainder filled in from reference TRBV5-1 and TRBJ2-2): KAGVTQTPRYLIKTRGQQVTLSCSPISGHRSVSWYQQTPGQGLQFLFEYFSETQRNKGNFPGRFSGRQFSNSRSEMNVSTLELGDSALYLCARPGLAGNTGELFFGEGSRLTVL.

V usage is TRBV20-1 and J usage is TRBJ1-5, with 7 nucleotides matching TRBD1. The CDR3 has 15 residues. Germline values: CDR1 DFQATT, CDR2 SNEGSKA (reference sequence). J gave up 2 bases and V 0 bases, and 4 bases lay outside the gene matches. The CDR3 DNA reads as TGCAGTGCTAGAGATTCAGGGGGGCGCAATCAGCCCCAGCATTTT. This encodes CSARDSGGRNQPQHF.